This is a list of T cell receptor beta chains from one sample in a study of control samples from healthy donors and cancer patients. TCRdb keeps only in-frame clones here, not all; method: immunoSEQ multiplex PCR. This table has 90,000 to 130,000 clones, more than 75% appearing once. What was sequenced was PBMCs. The receptors originated from a woman aged 55-70 years with lung cancer. The CDR3 runs from the conserved cysteine through the conserved F or W. The D gene is left open where the match is weak. The size field is filled for only some rows; it gives once, few, many or a size class.

abundance,len,d_gene,j_gene,v_gene,CDR3aa,CDR3nt
.,15,.,TRBJ2-1,TRBV19,CASSILTGSSNEQFF,TGTGCCAGTAGTATACTTACCGGGAGCTCCAATGAGCAGTTCTTC
.,13,TRBD1,TRBJ1-2,TRBV12-3/TRBV12-4,CASRVGQGGGYTF,TGTGCCAGCAGAGTGGGACAGGGAGGAGGCTACACCTTC
.,16,TRBD1,TRBJ1-1,TRBV5-4,CASSLYGTGERTEAFF,TGTGCCAGCAGCTTGTATGGGACAGGGGAGAGAACTGAAGCTTTCTTT
.,16,.,TRBJ2-6,TRBV4-2,CASSQDLQSGANVLTF,TGTGCCAGCAGCCAAGACCTCCAATCTGGGGCCAACGTCCTGACTTTC
.,15,TRBD2,TRBJ2-1,TRBV24-1,CATSDSRTSGNEQFF,TGTGCCACCAGTGATTCTCGGACTAGCGGGAATGAGCAGTTCTTC
.,14,TRBD1,TRBJ2-3,TRBV27,CASRQTGVTDTQYF,TGTGCCAGCAGGCAGACAGGGGTCACAGATACGCAGTATTTT
.,15,.,TRBJ2-7,TRBV6-2/TRBV6-3,CASSLRETPIYEQYF,TGTGCCAGCAGTTTACGGGAGACTCCGATCTACGAGCAGTACTTC
.,14,.,TRBJ1-5,TRBV11-1,CASSLGNSGQPQHF,TGTGCCAGCAGCTTAGGTAACAGTGGGCAGCCCCAGCATTTT
.,15,TRBD1,TRBJ1-2,TRBV25-1,CASSEYTGTGNGYTF,TGTGCCAGCAGTGAATATACAGGGACAGGGAATGGCTACACCTTC
.,13,.,TRBJ2-7,TRBV7-3,CASSSAGANEQYF,TGTGCCAGCAGCTCCGCCGGGGCCAACGAGCAGTACTTC
.,13,.,TRBJ1-2,TRBV7-9,CASSLQANYGYTF,TGTGCCAGCAGCCTTCAGGCTAACTATGGCTACACCTTC
.,15,.,TRBJ1-2,TRBV30,CAWKGLSTGYYGYTF,TGTGCCTGGAAGGGGTTGAGTACTGGCTACTATGGCTACACCTTC
.,16,TRBD1,TRBJ1-6,TRBV11-2,CASSGQGSLSNSPLHF,TGTGCCAGCAGCGGACAGGGCTCCCTTTCAAATTCACCCCTCCACTTT
.,13,.,TRBJ1-5,TRBV11-2,CASSSWNNQPQHF,TGTGCCAGCAGCTCCTGGAACAATCAGCCCCAGCATTTT
.,13,.,TRBJ1-1,TRBV6-5,CASSLGVDTEAFF,TGTGCCAGCAGTCTAGGGGTTGACACTGAAGCTTTCTTT
.,15,.,TRBJ1-5,TRBV4-1,CASTILPGSNQPQHF,TGCGCCAGCACTATACTACCCGGCAGCAATCAGCCCCAGCATTTT
.,13,.,TRBJ1-2,TRBV3-1/TRBV3-2,CASSQDRYYGYTF,TGTGCCAGCAGCCAAGATCGCTACTATGGCTACACCTTC
once,14,.,TRBJ2-5,TRBV9,CASSARAAQETQYF,TGTGCCAGCAGCGCCCGGGCTGCTCAAGAGACCCAGTACTTC
.,15,TRBD1,TRBJ1-4,TRBV18,CASSFGTGSNEKLFF,TGTGCCAGCTCCTTTGGGACAGGGTCTAATGAAAAACTGTTTTTT
.,18,.,TRBJ2-1,TRBV3-1/TRBV3-2,CASSQFPPAGRSYNEQFF,TGTGCCAGCAGCCAATTCCCCCCGGCGGGCCGCTCCTACAATGAGCAGTTCTTC
.,13,TRBD1,TRBJ2-3,TRBV6-5,CASRDRGTDTQYF,TGTGCCAGCAGGGACAGGGGCACAGATACGCAGTATTTT
once,17,.,TRBJ2-1,TRBV27,CASSLDLGTNSVNEQFF,TGTGCCAGCAGTTTAGACCTAGGGACCAACTCAGTCAATGAGCAGTTCTTC
.,14,.,TRBJ1-2,TRBV6-5,CASSYRQSEYGYTF,TGTGCCAGCAGTTACCGTCAGAGCGAGTATGGCTACACCTTC
.,16,TRBD2,TRBJ2-1,TRBV5-4,CASSTTSGGPNNEQFF,TGTGCCAGCAGCACAACAAGCGGGGGGCCAAACAATGAGCAGTTCTTC
once,14,.,TRBJ2-7,TRBV10-3,CAISESRGPYEQYF,TGTGCCATCAGTGAGTCCCGGGGGCCCTACGAGCAGTACTTC
.,14,TRBD1,TRBJ1-4,TRBV7-9,CASSPGQGYEKLFF,TGTGCCAGCAGCCCGGGACAGGGCTATGAAAAACTGTTTTTT
.,15,TRBD1,TRBJ2-1,TRBV28,CASSLGTAPSHEQFF,TGTGCCAGCAGTTTAGGGACAGCTCCGTCCCATGAGCAGTTCTTC
.,14,.,TRBJ1-4,TRBV7-9,CASSSGSSNEKLFF,TGTGCCAGCAGCTCCGGGTCAAGTAATGAAAAACTGTTTTTT
.,16,TRBD1,TRBJ2-2,TRBV5-4,CASSSGQGAGTGELFF,TGTGCCAGCAGCTCCGGACAGGGGGCGGGGACCGGGGAGCTGTTTTTT
.,17,TRBD1,TRBJ1-2,TRBV4-2,CASSQAFSQQGNYGYTF,TGTGCCAGCAGCCAAGCCTTTTCCCAACAGGGGAACTATGGCTACACCTTC
.,14,.,TRBJ1-3,TRBV3-1/TRBV3-2,CASSQDLSGNTIYF,TGTGCCAGCAGCCAAGATCTCTCTGGAAACACCATATATTTT
.,17,.,TRBJ1-2,TRBV11-2,CASSSAGAGGVLYGYTF,TGTGCCAGCAGCTCCGCTGGAGCGGGGGGGGTACTCTATGGCTACACCTTC
.,15,TRBD1,TRBJ1-3,TRBV6-5,CASSFDRGAGNTIYF,TGTGCCAGCAGTTTCGACAGGGGCGCGGGAAACACCATATATTTT
.,18,TRBD2,TRBJ2-1,TRBV27,CASSLRASGRRSYNEQFF,TGTGCCAGCAGTTTACGAGCTAGCGGGAGAAGGTCCTACAATGAGCAGTTCTTC
.,13,.,TRBJ2-2,TRBV6-6,CASTGQNTGELFF,TGTGCCAGTACAGGACAGAACACCGGGGAGCTGTTTTTT
few,15,.,TRBJ1-6,TRBV27,CASSLSKQVGSPLHF,TGTGCCAGCAGTTTATCTAAACAGGTTGGATCACCCCTCCACTTT
.,13,.,TRBJ1-1,TRBV12-3/TRBV12-4,CASSSPRGTEAFF,TGTGCCAGCAGTTCCCCGAGGGGCACTGAAGCTTTCTTT
.,18,TRBD1,TRBJ2-7,TRBV5-1,CASSLDGLDRGYTYEQYF,TGCGCCAGCAGCTTGGACGGGTTGGACAGGGGCTATACCTACGAGCAGTACTTC
once,14,.,TRBJ2-5,TRBV6-5,CASRGQILKETQYF,TGTGCCAGCAGAGGACAGATACTGAAAGAGACCCAGTACTTC
.,15,.,TRBJ1-3,TRBV27,CASSPGGAFGNTIYF,TGTGCCAGCAGTCCCGGAGGGGCCTTTGGAAACACCATATATTTT
.,14,TRBD1,TRBJ2-7,TRBV7-2,CASSPTGRLWEQYF,TGTGCCAGCAGCCCGACAGGGCGTTTGTGGGAGCAGTACTTC
few,13,.,TRBJ1-1,TRBV25-1,CASSLQVNTEAFF,TGTGCCAGCAGTCTACAGGTGAACACTGAAGCTTTCTTT
few,13,TRBD1,TRBJ1-1,TRBV5-1,CASSWDRGTEAFF,TGCGCCAGCAGCTGGGACAGGGGGACTGAAGCTTTCTTT
.,15,.,TRBJ2-5,TRBV4-1,CASSQGFSGSQTQYF,TGCGCCAGCAGCCAAGGGTTTTCGGGGAGCCAGACCCAGTACTTC
.,20,TRBD1,TRBJ1-5,TRBV19,CASSIFGRQGTGGNNQPQHF,TGTGCCAGTAGTATTTTCGGGCGCCAGGGGACAGGGGGCAACAATCAGCCCCAGCATTTT
.,13,.,TRBJ2-1,TRBV5-1,CASSFSWRREQFF,TGCGCCAGCAGCTTTTCGTGGAGGCGTGAGCAGTTCTTC
.,14,.,TRBJ2-7,TRBV3-1/TRBV3-2,CASSHTSERYEQYF,TGTGCCAGCAGTCATACTTCGGAACGGTACGAGCAGTACTTC
once,13,.,TRBJ1-5,TRBV7-9,CASSPDGDQPQHF,TGTGCCAGCAGCCCCGACGGCGATCAGCCCCAGCATTTT
.,14,.,TRBJ1-2,TRBV6-5,CASTTLWTAYGYTF,TGTGCCAGCACCACTCTGTGGACCGCCTATGGCTACACCTTC